One sample yielded the 21 T cell receptor beta chains listed below, sequenced in a study of cytomegalovirus exposure and HLA in healthy donors. With 60 Vbeta and 13 Jbeta primers, the PCR was carried out. Libraries were prepared by immunoSEQ multiplex PCR; TCRdb keeps only in-frame clonotypes and omits some of them. Among roughly 150,000 clones listed, roughly three quarters were seen once. The sample taken for sequencing was PBMCs. These receptors all stem from a woman in her forties in good health and CMV-seronegative.

The chain combines TRBV19 with TRBJ1-1; the D is unclear. V was pared by 4 bases and J by 5 bases, with 14 bases between. Germline CDR1 and CDR2: LNHDA and SQIVND (reference sequence). CDR3 size: 14 residues. The CDR3: CASSNPRDVTEAFF. The DNA for the CDR3 is TGTGCCAGTAGTAACCCCCGGGATGTGACTGAAGCTTTCTTT. Full variable domain (missing parts from reference TRBV19 and TRBJ1-1): DGGITQSPKYLFRKEGQNVTLSCEQNLNHDAMYWYRQDPGQGLRLIYYSQIVNDFQKGDIAEGYSVSREKKESFPLTVTSAQKNPTAFYLCASSNPRDVTEAFFGQGTRLTVV.

The gene calls are TRBV4-2 and TRBJ2-5; TRBD2 matches 9 bases. The germline gives CDR1 LGHNA, CDR2 YNFKEQ. The junction had 7 bases not matched to a gene; V was cut back by 0 bases and J by 5 bases. The CDR3 extends over 16 amino acids. The CDR3 spells CASSQDAGLAYETQYF. In nucleotides, the CDR3 is TGTGCCAGCAGCCAAGATGCTGGACTAGCGTACGAGACCCAGTACTTC.

This chain connects TRBV2 to TRBJ1-4, with 8 positions matching TRBD1. Germline CDR1 and CDR2: SNHLY and FYNNEI. V gave up 7 bases and J gave up 7 bases; unmatched junction bases: 8. This CDR3 contains 14 residues. CDR3 coding DNA: TGTGCCAGCAATCGACAGGGGCTGGCTGAAAAACTGTTTTTT. Translation: CASNRQGLAEKLFF.

The gene calls are TRBV5-1 and TRBJ2-3; 11 bases fit TRBD1. CDR3 length: 15 amino acids. Germline assignment: CDR1 SGHRS and CDR2 YFSETQ. V gave up 4 bases and J gave up 3 bases; unmatched junction bases: 4. This CDR3 reads CASSRGQGGTDTQYF. The CDR3 DNA follows: TGCGCCAGCAGCAGGGGACAGGGGGGAACAGATACGCAGTATTTT.

The table lists this clone with a count of one. This chain joins TRBV4-2 and TRBJ1-4; no definite D call. The V end was cut by 0 bases, the J end by 7 bases, with 18 bases between. There are 17 residues in the CDR3. Per the germline V gene, CDR1 is LGHNA and CDR2 is YNFKEQ. The CDR3 sequence is CASSQEALSVSGEKLFF. The CDR3 bases are TGTGCCAGCAGCCAAGAAGCTCTCTCGGTCTCAGGTGAAAAACTGTTTTTT.

The chain is built from TRBV5-3 and TRBJ2-7; 10 nucleotides agree with TRBD2. TRBV5-3 is classed as an ORF, of uncertain function. J lost 6 bases, V lost 0 bases, and 12 bases had no gene match. The CDR3 has 17 amino acids. As DNA, the CDR3 is TGTGCCAGAAGCTTGGCACGGGATAGCGGGGGGATCGTCGAGCAGTACTTC. Protein: CARSLARDSGGIVEQYF.

This rearrangement joins TRBV7-9 to TRBJ2-5; 9 bases are shared with TRBD2. CDR1 is SEHNR, CDR2 FQNEAQ, per germline (reference sequence). CDR3 size: 15 residues. Trimming cost V 1 base and J 2 bases; bases outside gene matches: 2. The CDR3 reads CASSLVLAGQETQYF. CDR3 in DNA: TGTGCCAGCAGCTTAGTTCTAGCGGGGCAAGAGACCCAGTACTTC.

The CDR3 nucleotides are TGTGCCAGCAGTTTATTAGACTTGGGGGAGCTGTTTTTT. This encodes CASSLLDLGELFF. The chain carries TRBV28 and TRBJ2-2; D gene unclear. Germline values: CDR1 MDHEN, CDR2 SYDVKM. The V and J ends lost 1 base and 8 bases respectively, with 8 bases between them. The CDR3 totals 13 residues.

This clone was seen once. The V call is TRBV5-1, the J call TRBJ2-2; D is perhaps TRBD2 (5 bases). The CDR3 has 15 residues. Germline CDR1 and CDR2: SGHRS and YFSETQ. V lost 3 bases to trimming and J lost 5 bases, with 14 bases between them. As DNA, the CDR3 is TGCGCCAGCAGCTCTACCAGCGGCGGGACCGGGGAGCTGTTTTTT. Encoded protein: CASSSTSGGTGELFF.

This clone has more than one count but fewer than ten. The J gene is TRBJ1-5, the V gene TRBV18; D is ambiguous. V was pared by 2 bases and J by 2 bases, with 10 bases between. CDR3 size: 15 residues. Germline loops: CDR1 KGHSH, CDR2 LQKENI. The CDR3 coding sequence is TGTGCCAGCTCACCAGGGTCAGGCGGCAATCAGCCCCAGCATTTT. It yields the protein CASSPGSGGNQPQHF. Drawing the rest from reference TRBV18 and TRBJ1-5, the complete variable domain is NAGVMQNPRHLVRRRGQEARLRCSPMKGHSHVYWYRQLPEEGLKFMVYLQKENIIDESGMPKERFSAEFPKEGPSILRIQQVVRGDSAAYFCASSPGSGGNQPQHFGDGTRLSIL.

J is TRBJ2-5 and V is TRBV2; 9 bases align to TRBD2. CDR1 is SNHLY and CDR2 is FYNNEI in the germline V gene. The CDR3 extends over 14 amino acids. The V gene end was trimmed by 4 bases and the J gene end by 2 bases; junction bases not matched to a gene: 2. The DNA of the CDR3 is TGTGCCAGCAGTGGAGCGGGAGGTCAAGAGACCCAGTACTTC. Protein: CASSGAGGQETQYF.

The V call is TRBV19, the J call TRBJ1-2, with no clear D. Trimming stripped 3 bases from V and 3 bases from J, with 8 bases between. The CDR3 is made up of 13 amino acids. Germline V CDR1 and CDR2: LNHDA, SQIVND (reference sequence). CDR3 bases: TGTGCCAGTAGTATTCCGCGGTACTATGGCTACACCTTC. This gives the protein CASSIPRYYGYTF.

This clone was recorded only once. The J gene is TRBJ2-2, the V gene TRBV4-1; D is ambiguous. The CDR3 consists of 17 residues. Looked up from germline, CDR1 is MGHRA and CDR2 is YSYEKL. Trimming pared 0 bases from V and 3 bases from J, leaving 14 bases between. The CDR3 DNA follows: TGCGCCAGCAGCCAAGAGTATCAGCAGCGCGACACCGGGGAGCTGTTTTTT. Residues: CASSQEYQQRDTGELFF.

The DNA for the CDR3 is TGTGCCAGCAGTGGAGGGCTTAGCACAGATACGCAGTATTTT. Translating gives CASSGGLSTDTQYF. V gene TRBV2 combines with J gene TRBJ2-3; D perhaps matches TRBD2 (5 bases). Germline CDR1 SNHLY, CDR2 FYNNEI. Between the trimmed V and J ends, which lost 4 bases and 0 bases, there was a span of 8 bases. CDR3 length: 14 amino acids.

The V and J genes are TRBV2 and TRBJ1-1, with 7 nucleotides matching TRBD1. The CDR3 runs to 15 residues. The J segment lost 1 base and the V segment lost 4 bases, leaving 6 bases of the junction unmatched. The germline CDR1 and CDR2 sequences are SNHLY and FYNNEI. In nucleotides, the CDR3 is TGTGCCAGCAGTGGCCCACAGGGGACGAACACTGAAGCTTTCTTT. It translates to CASSGPQGTNTEAFF.

The chain is built from TRBV28 and TRBJ1-1; D gene ambiguous. The V end lost 6 bases, the J end lost 6 bases, and 17 bases lay between the germline ends. This CDR3 is built from 14 residues. Germline-derived CDR1 and CDR2 are MDHEN and SYDVKM. DNA for the CDR3: TGTGCCAGCAGCGGTCGCATTCTAACCCCTGAAGCTTTCTTT. It yields the protein CASSGRILTPEAFF.

The CDR3 is CAWSWGGLEAFF. The CDR3, as DNA: TGTGCCTGGAGCTGGGGGGGGCTTGAAGCTTTCTTT. The chain carries TRBV30 and TRBJ1-1, with D possibly matching TRBD1 (6 bases). Trimming shortened V by 3 bases and J by 7 bases, and 12 bases separated the two germline ends. The CDR3 runs to 12 residues. Germline V CDR1 and CDR2: GTSNPN, SVGIG (reference sequence).

The chain links TRBV15 to TRBJ2-7; D might be TRBD2 (6 bases). In germline, CDR1 is LNHNV, CDR2 YYDKDF (reference sequence). The ends were cut back, 0 bases at V and 2 bases at J, with 17 bases in the middle. The CDR3 consists of 17 residues. The CDR3 DNA sequence: TGTGCCACCAGCAGAGACCTCCTGACTAGGCCGACCTACGAGCAGTACTTC. Its translation: CATSRDLLTRPTYEQYF.

This clone was counted a few times. The V gene is TRBV6-1, the J gene TRBJ2-7; no definite D call. V was clipped by 4 bases and J by 1 base, with 11 bases between them. Germline V gives CDR1 MNHNS, CDR2 SASEGT. CDR3 length equals 14 residues. The chain's CDR3 is CASSAGPGSYEQYF. DNA for the CDR3: TGTGCCAGCAGTGCGGGTCCCGGATCCTACGAGCAGTACTTC.

In its sample, this clone was seen once. The V and J genes are TRBV27 and TRBJ2-5; 9 nucleotides align to TRBD1. The length of the CDR3 is 15 residues. V was pared by 4 bases and J by 3 bases, with 6 bases of the junction left unmatched. Germline V gene data show CDR1 as MNHEY and CDR2 as SMNVEV (reference sequence). CDR3 residues: CASSSPGTGKETQYF. The CDR3 region has the DNA TGTGCCAGCAGTTCTCCCGGGACAGGGAAAGAGACCCAGTACTTC.

The rearrangement joins TRBV2 to TRBJ2-1; D is undetermined. CDR1 and CDR2 (germline): SNHLY, FYNNEI. V lost 6 bases and J lost 5, with 8 bases in between. This CDR3 contains 12 residues. CDR3 DNA sequence: TGTGCCAGCAGAGAACAGAACAATGAGCAGTTCTTC. Its protein product is CASREQNNEQFF.